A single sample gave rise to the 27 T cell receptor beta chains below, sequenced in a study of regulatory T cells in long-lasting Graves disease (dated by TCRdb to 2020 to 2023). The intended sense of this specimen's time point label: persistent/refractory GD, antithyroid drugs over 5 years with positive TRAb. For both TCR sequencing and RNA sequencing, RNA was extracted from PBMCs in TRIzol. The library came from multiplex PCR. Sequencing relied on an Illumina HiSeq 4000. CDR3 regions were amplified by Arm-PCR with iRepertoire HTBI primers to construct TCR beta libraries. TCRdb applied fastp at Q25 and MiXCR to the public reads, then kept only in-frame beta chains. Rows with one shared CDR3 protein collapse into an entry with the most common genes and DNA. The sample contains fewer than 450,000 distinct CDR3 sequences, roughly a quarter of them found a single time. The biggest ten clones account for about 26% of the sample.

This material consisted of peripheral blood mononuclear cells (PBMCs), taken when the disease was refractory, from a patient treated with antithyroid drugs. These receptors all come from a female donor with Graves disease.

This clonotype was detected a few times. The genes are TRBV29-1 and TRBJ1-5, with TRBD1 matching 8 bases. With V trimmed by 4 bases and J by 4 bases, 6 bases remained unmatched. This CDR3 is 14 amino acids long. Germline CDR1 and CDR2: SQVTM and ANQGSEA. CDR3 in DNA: TGCAGCGTTGGGGCAGGGGGCCGGAATCAGCCCCAGCATTTT. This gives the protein CSVGAGGRNQPQHF.

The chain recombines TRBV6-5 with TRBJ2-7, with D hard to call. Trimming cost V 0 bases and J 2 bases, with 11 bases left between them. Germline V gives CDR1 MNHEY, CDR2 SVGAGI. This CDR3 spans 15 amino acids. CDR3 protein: CASSYSFGQTYEQYF. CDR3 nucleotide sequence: TGTGCCAGCAGTTACTCGTTTGGGCAGACCTACGAGCAGTACTTC.

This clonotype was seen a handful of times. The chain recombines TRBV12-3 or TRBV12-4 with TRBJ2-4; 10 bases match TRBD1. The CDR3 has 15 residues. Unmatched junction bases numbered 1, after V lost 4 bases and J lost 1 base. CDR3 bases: TGTGCCAGCAGTTGGACAGGGGGGGCCAAAAACATTCAGTACTTC. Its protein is CASSWTGGAKNIQYF.

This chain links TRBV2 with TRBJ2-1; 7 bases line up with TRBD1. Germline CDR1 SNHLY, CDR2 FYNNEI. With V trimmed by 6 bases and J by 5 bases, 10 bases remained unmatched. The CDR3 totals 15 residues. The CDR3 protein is CASSAGQGVHNEQFF. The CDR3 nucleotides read TGTGCCAGCAGCGCCGGGCAGGGGGTACACAATGAGCAGTTCTTC.

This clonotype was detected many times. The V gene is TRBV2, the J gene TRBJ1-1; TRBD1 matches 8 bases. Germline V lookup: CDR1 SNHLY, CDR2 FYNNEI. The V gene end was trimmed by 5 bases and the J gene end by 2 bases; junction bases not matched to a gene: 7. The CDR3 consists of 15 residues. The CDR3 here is CASSITGTGNTEAFF. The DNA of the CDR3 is TGTGCCAGCAGTATTACCGGGACAGGTAACACTGAAGCTTTCTTT.

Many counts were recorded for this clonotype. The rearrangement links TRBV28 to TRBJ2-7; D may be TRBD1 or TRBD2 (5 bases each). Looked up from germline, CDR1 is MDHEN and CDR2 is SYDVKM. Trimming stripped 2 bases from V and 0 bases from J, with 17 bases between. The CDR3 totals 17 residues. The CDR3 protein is CASSLPQRGSNSYEQYF. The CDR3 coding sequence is TGTGCCAGCAGTTTACCCCAGAGGGGTTCTAACTCCTACGAGCAGTACTTC.

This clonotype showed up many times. CDR3 sequence (DNA): TGTGCCAGCAGTTTAGGCCTAGCGGGCCGGGGCGAGCAGTACTTC. Its translation: CASSLGLAGRGEQYF. The V call is TRBV28, the J call TRBJ2-7; 8 bases match TRBD2. The CDR3 consists of 15 residues. V lost 2 bases, J lost 6 bases, and 9 bases stayed unmatched. The germline CDR1 and CDR2 sequences are MDHEN and SYDVKM.

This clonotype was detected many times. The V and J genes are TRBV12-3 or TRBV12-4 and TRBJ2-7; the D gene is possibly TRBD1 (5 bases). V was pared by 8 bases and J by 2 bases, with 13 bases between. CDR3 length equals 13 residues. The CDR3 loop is CASGPGSPYEQYF. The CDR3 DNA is TGTGCCAGCGGCCCAGGGTCTCCCTACGAGCAGTACTTC.

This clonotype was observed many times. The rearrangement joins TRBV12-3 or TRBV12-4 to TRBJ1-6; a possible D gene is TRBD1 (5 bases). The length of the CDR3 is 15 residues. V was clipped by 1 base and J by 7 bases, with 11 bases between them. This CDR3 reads CASSLVGGSNSPLHF. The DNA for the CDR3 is TGTGCCAGCAGTTTAGTCGGGGGTAGCAATTCACCCCTCCACTTT.

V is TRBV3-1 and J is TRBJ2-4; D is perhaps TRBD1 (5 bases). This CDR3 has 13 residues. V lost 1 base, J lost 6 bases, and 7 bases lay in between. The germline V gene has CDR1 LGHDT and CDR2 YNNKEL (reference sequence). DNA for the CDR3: TGTGCCAGCAGCCAAGTAAGGGGAAACATTCAGTACTTC. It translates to CASSQVRGNIQYF.

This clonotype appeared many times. The CDR3 DNA reads as TGCAGTGCTAGGGGGACAGCGAACTCCTACGAGCAGTACTTC. Its translation is CSARGTANSYEQYF. V gene TRBV20-1 combines with J gene TRBJ2-7, with 7 bases fitting TRBD1. Looked up from germline, CDR1 is DFQATT and CDR2 is SNEGSKA (reference sequence). The CDR3 has 14 amino acids. J lost 0 bases, V lost 3 bases, and 5 bases had no gene match.

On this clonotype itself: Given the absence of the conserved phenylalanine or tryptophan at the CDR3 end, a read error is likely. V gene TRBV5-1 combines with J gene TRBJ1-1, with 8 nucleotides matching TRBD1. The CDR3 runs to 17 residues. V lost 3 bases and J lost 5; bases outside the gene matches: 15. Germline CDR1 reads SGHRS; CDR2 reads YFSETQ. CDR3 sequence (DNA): TGCGCCAGCAGCTCCTTGACAGGGGCAAAGGGAGGGACTGAAGCTTTCTAT. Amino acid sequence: CASSSLTGAKGGTEAFY.

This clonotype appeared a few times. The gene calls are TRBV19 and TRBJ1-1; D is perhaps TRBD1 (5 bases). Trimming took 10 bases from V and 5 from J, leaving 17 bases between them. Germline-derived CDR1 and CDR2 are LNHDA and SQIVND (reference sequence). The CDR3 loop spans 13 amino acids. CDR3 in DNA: TGTGCCACCGGGTGGCCAGGGTCAACTGAAGCTTTCTTT. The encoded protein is CATGWPGSTEAFF.

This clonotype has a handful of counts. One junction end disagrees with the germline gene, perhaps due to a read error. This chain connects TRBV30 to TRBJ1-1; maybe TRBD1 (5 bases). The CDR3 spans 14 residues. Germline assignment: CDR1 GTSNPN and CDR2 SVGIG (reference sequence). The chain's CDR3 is CAWSDGAENAEAFF. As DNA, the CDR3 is TGTGCCTGGAGTGATGGGGCAGAGAACGCTGAAGCTTTCTTT.

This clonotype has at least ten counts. The CDR3 region is CASSQVVGVFDEQYF. The CDR3 DNA reads as TGTGCCAGCAGCCAAGTAGTGGGAGTGTTTGACGAGCAGTACTTC. The V call is TRBV3-1, the J call TRBJ2-7; tentatively, D is TRBD2 (5 bases). Germline-derived CDR1 and CDR2 are LGHDT and YNNKEL (reference sequence). Trimming took off 1 base at V and 5 bases at J, with 15 bases between the two ends. The CDR3 sequence is 15 residues long.

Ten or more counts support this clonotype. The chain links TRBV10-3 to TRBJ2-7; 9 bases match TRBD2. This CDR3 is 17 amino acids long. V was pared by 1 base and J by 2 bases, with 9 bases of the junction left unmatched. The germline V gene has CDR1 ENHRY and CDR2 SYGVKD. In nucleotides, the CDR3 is TGTGCCATCAGTGAGTGGGCTAGGACTAGCGTGACCTACGAGCAGTACTTC. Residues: CAISEWARTSVTYEQYF.

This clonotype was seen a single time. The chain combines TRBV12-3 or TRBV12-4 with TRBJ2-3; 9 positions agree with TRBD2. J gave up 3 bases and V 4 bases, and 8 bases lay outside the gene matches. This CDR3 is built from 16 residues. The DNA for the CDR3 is TGTGCCAGCAGTTCGTCCGGGACTAGCAGAACAGATACGCAGTATTTT. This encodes CASSSSGTSRTDTQYF.

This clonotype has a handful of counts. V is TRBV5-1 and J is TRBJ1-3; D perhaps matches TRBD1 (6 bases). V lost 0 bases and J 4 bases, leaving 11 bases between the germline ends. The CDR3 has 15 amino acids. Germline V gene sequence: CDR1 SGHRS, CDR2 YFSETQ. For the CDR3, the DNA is TGCGCCAGCAGCTTGGTGGCAGGGGCCGGAAACACCATATATTTT. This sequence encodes CASSLVAGAGNTIYF.

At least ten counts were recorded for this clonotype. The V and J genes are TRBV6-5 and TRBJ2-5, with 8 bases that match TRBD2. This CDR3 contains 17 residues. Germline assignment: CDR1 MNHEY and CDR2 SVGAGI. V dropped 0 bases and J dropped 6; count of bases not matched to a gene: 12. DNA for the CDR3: TGTGCCAGCAGTTACTCGAGACGAGGTCGGGAGGGAAAGACCCAGTACTTC. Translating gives CASSYSRRGREGKTQYF.

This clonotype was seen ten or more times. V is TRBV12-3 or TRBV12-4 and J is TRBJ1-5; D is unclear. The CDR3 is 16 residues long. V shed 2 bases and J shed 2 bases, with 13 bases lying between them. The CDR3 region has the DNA TGTGCCAGCAGTTTACGCTGGGTTAGTGGCAATCAGCCCCAGCATTTT. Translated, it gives CASSLRWVSGNQPQHF.

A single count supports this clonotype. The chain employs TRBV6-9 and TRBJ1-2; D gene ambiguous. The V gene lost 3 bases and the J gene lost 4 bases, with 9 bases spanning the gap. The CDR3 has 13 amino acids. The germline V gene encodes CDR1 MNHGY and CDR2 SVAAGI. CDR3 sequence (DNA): TGTGCCAGCAGTTACTCTTTCGGCTATGGCTACACCTTC. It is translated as CASSYSFGYGYTF.

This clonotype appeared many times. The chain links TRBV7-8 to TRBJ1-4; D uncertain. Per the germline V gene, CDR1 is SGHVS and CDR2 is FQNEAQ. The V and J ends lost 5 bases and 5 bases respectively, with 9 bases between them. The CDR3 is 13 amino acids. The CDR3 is CASSDRTNEKLFF. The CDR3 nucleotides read TGTGCCAGCAGCGATCGGACGAATGAAAAACTGTTTTTT.

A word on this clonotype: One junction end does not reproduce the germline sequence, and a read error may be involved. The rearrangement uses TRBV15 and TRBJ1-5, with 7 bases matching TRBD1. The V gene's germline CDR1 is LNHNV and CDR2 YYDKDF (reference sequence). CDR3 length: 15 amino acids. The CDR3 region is CATSRETGTNRPQHF. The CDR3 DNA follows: TGTGCCACCAGCAGGGAGACAGGGACCAATCGGCCCCAGCATTTT.

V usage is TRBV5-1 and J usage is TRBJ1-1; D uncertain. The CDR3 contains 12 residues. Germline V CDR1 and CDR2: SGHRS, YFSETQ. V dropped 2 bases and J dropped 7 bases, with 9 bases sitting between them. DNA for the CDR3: TGCGCCAGCAGCTTTAGAGGGAGTGAAGCTTTCTTT. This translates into CASSFRGSEAFF. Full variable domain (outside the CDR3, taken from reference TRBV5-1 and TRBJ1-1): KAGVTQTPRYLIKTRGQQVTLSCSPISGHRSVSWYQQTPGQGLQFLFEYFSETQRNKGNFPGRFSGRQFSNSRSEMNVSTLELGDSALYLCASSFRGSEAFFGQGTRLTVV.

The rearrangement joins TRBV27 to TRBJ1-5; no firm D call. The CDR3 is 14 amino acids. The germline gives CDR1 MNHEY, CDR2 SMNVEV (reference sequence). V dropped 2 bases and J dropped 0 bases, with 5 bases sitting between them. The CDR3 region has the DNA TGTGCCAGCAGTTTACAGTATAGCAATCAGCCCCAGCATTTT. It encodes CASSLQYSNQPQHF.

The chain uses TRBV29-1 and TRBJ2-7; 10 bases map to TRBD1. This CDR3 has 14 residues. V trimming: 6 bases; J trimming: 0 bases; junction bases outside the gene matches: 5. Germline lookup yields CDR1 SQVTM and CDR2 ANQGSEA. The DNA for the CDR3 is TGCAGCGTATGGGGGACAGGGGCCTCCTACGAGCAGTACTTC. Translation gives CSVWGTGASYEQYF.

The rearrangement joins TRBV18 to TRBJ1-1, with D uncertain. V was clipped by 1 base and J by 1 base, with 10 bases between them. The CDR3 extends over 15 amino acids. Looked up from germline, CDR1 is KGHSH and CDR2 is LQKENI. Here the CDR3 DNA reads TGTGCCAGCTCACCACTCACAGTGGGGAACACTGAAGCTTTCTTT. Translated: CASSPLTVGNTEAFF.